The T cell receptor beta chain described here comes from a study of STAT5B mutations in CD4+ large granular lymphocyte leukemia (dated by TCRdb to the early 2020s). With respect to the entire study: Among the healthy controls, the CDR3 'QG' motif was associated with a particular HLA allele. TCRbeta repertoires of CD4+ T-cell large granular lymphocyte leukemia patients were compared with those of healthy blood donors. The purity of purified fractions was confirmed by flow cytometry on FACSCanto II or FACSVerse to exceed 95% among lymphocytes.

The immunoSEQ assay at survey resolution was applied to genomic DNA for sequencing of TCRbeta rearrangements. The published analysis was carried out like this. A lowest detectable productive clonotype frequency of 2.59 x 10-5 was observed in the TCR sequencing data. Only productive TCRbeta rearrangements, defined as complete and in-frame sequences, were included in the analyses. Clonality for each sample was calculated as Simpson clonality in the immunoSEQ Analyzer version 3.0. Clones were binned by frequency as very rare, small, medium, large (1-20%) or hyperexpanded (>20%). Generation probabilities were estimated with OLGA 1.2.3, V-gene circos plots were made with VDJtools, specificities were looked up in VDJdb, and CDR3 motifs were identified with GLIPH. As stored in TCRdb, this immuneACCESS dataset retains in-frame rearrangements with V and J assigned. A fraction of the clones does not appear; measured against another copy, unresolved V genes explain less than half of the discrepancy, and the remainder lacks a known reason. That table furnishes V, J and clone size, whereas the DNA furnished D and trimming. This sample has tens of thousands of clones in its table, and roughly 82% of those were observed once. The top ten constitute roughly 9% of the sample.

V is reduced by 4 bases and J by 1 base, leaving a spacing of 14 bases between them. The CDR3 numbers 14 residues from cysteine through phenylalanine. Of all the DNA, just the CDR3 is kept, 42 bases in frame from base 1. Reading the germline V gene gives CDR1 SQVTM and CDR2 ANQGSEA. Worth noting for this clone: Its antigen is not yet known. Qualities for individual bases were not recorded, and no much larger clone is one base off.

Healthy controls were roughly 40 blood donors whose buffy coats came from the Finnish Red Cross blood service. All TCR-sequenced material derived from peripheral blood: patient blood samples and healthy donor buffy coats. Ficoll-Hypaque gradient centrifugation was used to isolate peripheral blood mononuclear cells. CD4+ cells were purified magnetically from the buffy coats of healthy controls. Genomic DNA was extracted using the Gentra Puregene Cell and Tissue kit, and a Qubit 2.0 fluorometer was used to quantify it. Summary of the overall study and its limitations: Each patient's main leukemic clonotypes were private, but approximately 25% of these clonotypes showed up at low frequency in the non-leukemic repertoires of other patients. CD4-sorted patient repertoires appeared more clonal than healthy CD4+ repertoires, and this difference persisted after removing the putative leukemic clones. TRBV06-family usage was enriched among the top patient clones (8/27) compared with healthy controls (2/35). Data were not HLA-matched; higher clonality in CD4+ versus CD8+ T-LGLL could reflect the relatively small sample size.

The specimen was CD4+ T cells from blood buffy coats. This receptor was taken from a human donor in good health. The rearranged segments are TRBV29-1 and TRBJ2-7; D gene: possibly TRBD1, on 7 matching bases. The sequenced DNA: TGCAGCGTTGCGGGGGTCAGGGGGTCCTACGAGCAGTACTTC. It specifies CSVAGVRGSYEQYF.